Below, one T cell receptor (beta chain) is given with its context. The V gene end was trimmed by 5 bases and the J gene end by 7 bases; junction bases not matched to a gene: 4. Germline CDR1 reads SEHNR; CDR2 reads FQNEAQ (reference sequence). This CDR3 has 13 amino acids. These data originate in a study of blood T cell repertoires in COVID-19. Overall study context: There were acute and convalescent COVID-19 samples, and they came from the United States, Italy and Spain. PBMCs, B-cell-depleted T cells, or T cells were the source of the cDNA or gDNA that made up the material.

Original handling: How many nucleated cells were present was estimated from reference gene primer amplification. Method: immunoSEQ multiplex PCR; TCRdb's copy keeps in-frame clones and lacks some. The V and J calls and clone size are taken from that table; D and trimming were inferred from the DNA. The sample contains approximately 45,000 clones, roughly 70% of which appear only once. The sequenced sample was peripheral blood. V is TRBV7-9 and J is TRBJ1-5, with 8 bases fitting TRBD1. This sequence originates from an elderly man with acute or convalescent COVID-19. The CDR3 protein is CASSQGAGQPQHF. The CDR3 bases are TGTGCCAGCAGCCAGGGGGCAGGGCAGCCCCAGCATTTT.